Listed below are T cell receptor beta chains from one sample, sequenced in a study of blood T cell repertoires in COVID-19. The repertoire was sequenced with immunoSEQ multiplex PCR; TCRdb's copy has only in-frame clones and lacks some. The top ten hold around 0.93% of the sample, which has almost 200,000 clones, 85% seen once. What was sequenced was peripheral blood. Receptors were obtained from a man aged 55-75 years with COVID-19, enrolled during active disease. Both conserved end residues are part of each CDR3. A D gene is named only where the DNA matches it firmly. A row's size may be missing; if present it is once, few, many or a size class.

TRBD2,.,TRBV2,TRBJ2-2,CASRTGLAGSGELFF
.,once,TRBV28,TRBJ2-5,CASSFRAPLQETQYF
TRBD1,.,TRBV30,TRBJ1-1,CAWSVPDRGRTEAFF
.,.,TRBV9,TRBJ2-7,CASSREPTVSYEQYF
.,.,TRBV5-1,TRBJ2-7,CASSSTGDTSYEQYF
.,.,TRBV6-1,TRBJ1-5,CASSETGLRQPQHF
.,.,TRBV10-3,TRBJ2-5,CAITRDFGETQYF
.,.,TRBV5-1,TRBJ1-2,CASQAQEKDGYTF
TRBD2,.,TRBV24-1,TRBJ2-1,CATSDSGLAGGNEQFF
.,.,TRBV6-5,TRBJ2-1,CASSYSGPSYNEQFF
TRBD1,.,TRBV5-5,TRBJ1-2,CASSFDRDYYGYTF
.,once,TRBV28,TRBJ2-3,CASSLSRGVEGTDTQYF
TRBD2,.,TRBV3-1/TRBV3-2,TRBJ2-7,CASSHHSGTSGPNF
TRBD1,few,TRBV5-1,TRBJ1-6,CASSPTGENSPLHF
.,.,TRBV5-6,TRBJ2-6,CASSLAGYGEGANVLTF
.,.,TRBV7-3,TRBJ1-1,CASSLGGMNTEAFF
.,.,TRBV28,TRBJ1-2,CASSPGRQAFGHTF
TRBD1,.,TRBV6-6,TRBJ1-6,CASSRLHPGQGARSPLHF
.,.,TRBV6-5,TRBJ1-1,CASTQGNTEAFF
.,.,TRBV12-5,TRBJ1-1,CASGVTEKAFF
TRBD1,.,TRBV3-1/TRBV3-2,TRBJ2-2,CASSQTGVTGELFF